The sequence of this T cell receptor (beta chain) was determined in a study of T cell repertoires and Cas9 in healthy adults (dated by TCRdb to between 2017 and 2018). About the study as a whole: Within the CD4 and CD8 compartments, SpCas9-reactive T cells were assessed for multi-effector potency, cytotoxicity and lineage determination. This study looked at whether people already carry T cell immunity to the Streptococcus pyogenes Cas9 nuclease (SpCas9), the enzyme used in CRISPR gene editing. General findings and caveats noted by the study authors: In vitro, the proliferation and function of SpCas9-reactive effector T cells were reported to be mitigated by SpCas9-reactive regulatory T cells.

Libraries came from the immunoSEQ multiplex PCR assay. TCRdb mirrors the immuneACCESS table, restricted to in-frame sequences. Some clones are absent from its copies; in checked studies, under half trace to an unresolved V gene, and the reason for the others is unknown. The sample table lists tens of thousands of clones, around 92% of them with a count of one. Jointly, the top ten make up about 0.9% of the sample. All of the donors in the study were healthy humans. Remarks on this clone: Its antigen is not yet known. Base qualities were left out, and no much larger clone turns up one base away.

Its CDR3 holds 13 amino acids, cysteine through phenylalanine. Only CDR3 DNA is held: 39 bases, read in frame from base 1. The germline V gene supplies CDR1 MGHRA and CDR2 YSYEKL. V is reduced by 4 bases and J by 4 bases, leaving a spacing of 10 bases between them. The rearrangement joined TRBV4-1 to TRBJ1-1; the D gene identity is not certain. The TCR was taken from a human donor in good health. Sequenced input: CD4+ effector T cells (CD127+, CD25-, CD137-, CD154-) from PBMCs; culture status not recorded. CDR3 reads: CASSPLMGTEAFF. The nucleotide sequence reads TGCGCCAGCAGCCCTCTTATGGGCACTGAAGCTTTCTTT.